The sample holds one count of the clone carrying this T cell receptor (beta chain). This sample stems from a study of blood T cell repertoires in COVID-19. On the study more broadly: The analysed material was cDNA or gDNA that came from T cells, B-cell-depleted T cells, or PBMCs.

Here immunoSEQ multiplex PCR was the method, and the copy in TCRdb shows in-frame clones only, minus some. The table shows roughly 150,000 clones, with 80% to 90% occurring only once. The CDR3 has 16 amino acids. The V gene's germline CDR1 is SGDLS and CDR2 YYNGEE. The V end was cut by 3 bases, the J end by 1 base, with 14 bases between. The sample consisted of peripheral blood. The sequence was obtained from a woman at least 80 years old with acute or convalescent COVID-19. The chain is built from TRBV9 and TRBJ1-3, with D possibly TRBD1 on 6 matching bases. The CDR3 spells CASSAGQFGSGNTIYF. The CDR3, as DNA: TGTGCCAGCAGCGCCGGACAGTTCGGATCTGGAAACACCATATATTTT.